Listed below are T cell receptor beta chains from one sample, sequenced in a study of T cell repertoires in cytomegalovirus infection. The antigens these receptors bind are not known. TCRdb re-called the reads with MiXCR, one entry per CDR3 protein. Of 650,000 to 900,000 distinct CDR3 sequences detected, roughly 33% appear once; the ten largest clones hold roughly an eighth. The sequenced sample was cultured CD8+ T cells from PBMCs, obtained from culture after CMV antigen stimulation. The receptors originated from a human donor in good health (CMV status not recorded). Some clones in this sample may be carry-over from other donors' samples. The CDR3 runs from the conserved cysteine through the conserved F or W. The D gene is left open where the match is weak. The size field is filled for only some rows; it gives once, few, many or a size class.

d_gene	v_gene	j_gene	abundance	CDR3nt	CDR3aa
-	TRBV6-6	TRBJ2-5	few	TGTGCCAGCAGCTCCCTCCCCGACAGCATACTTCAAGAGACCCAGTACTTC	CASSSLPDSILQETQYF
-	TRBV6-1	TRBJ2-5	few	TGTGCCAGCATCCCTCGGACAGGAATCCTATCCGGGGGAATGGGCCCAGAGACCCAGTACTTC	CASIPRTGILSGGMGPETQYF
-	TRBV15	TRBJ2-1	-	TGTGCCACCACCTGGTCGTCATCCCCGGGCAATCAGCAGTTCTTC	CATTWSSSPGNQQFF
TRBD1	TRBV27	TRBJ1-1	-	TGTGCCAGCACCTTACGCAGGGGGCTAGAAACTGAAGCTTTCTTT	CASTLRRGLETEAFF
TRBD1	TRBV6-5	TRBJ1-2	many	TGTGCCAGCAGTTACTACCGACAGGGGGCTTCGGGCTACACCTTC	CASSYYRQGASGYTF
-	TRBV6-2/TRBV6-3	TRBJ2-1	-	TGTGCCAGCAGTTACTCAGCACCGACCTACAATGAGCAGTTCTTC	CASSYSAPTYNEQFF
-	TRBV7-9	TRBJ2-2	few	TGTGCCAGCAGCGTCAGGGTCACCGGGGAGCTGTTTTTT	CASSVRVTGELFF
-	TRBV7-9	TRBJ1-2	-	TGTGCCAGCAGCCACGGGACTGGCTACACCTTC	CASSHGTGYTF
-	TRBV6-5	TRBJ2-3	-	TGTGCCAGTCATGGGGGAAAAACTAGCACAGATACGCAGTATTTT	CASHGGKTSTDTQYF
TRBD1	TRBV19	TRBJ2-7	-	TGTGCCAGTAGTATTTTTATGGGACAGGGTGACGAGCAGTACTTC	CASSIFMGQGDEQYF
-	TRBV12-3/TRBV12-4	TRBJ1-4	once	TGTGCCAGCAGTTTTAAGGGGTATGCTAATGAAAAACTGTTTTTT	CASSFKGYANEKLFF
TRBD1	TRBV12-3/TRBV12-4	TRBJ1-6	-	TGTGCCAGCAGCCCCGCAGGGGGCCCTCCTATAGGGACACCCCTCCACTTT	CASSPAGGPPIGTPLHF
-	TRBV7-9	TRBJ1-2	-	TGTGCCAGCAGCTCACCGAAGGGGTCAGACTCTATCTATGGCTACACCTTC	CASSSPKGSDSIYGYTF
-	TRBV5-5	TRBJ2-7	-	TGTGCCAGCAGCATCCTCGACACCTACGAGCAGTACTTC	CASSILDTYEQYF
TRBD1	TRBV12-3/TRBV12-4	TRBJ1-1	-	TGTGCCAACAGTTCCTGGGAACAGGGGGAAACTGAAGCTTTCTTT	CANSSWEQGETEAFF
TRBD1	TRBV6-6	TRBJ2-5	-	TGTGCCAGCAGCGGGACAGGGGGTTCTCGGGAGACCCAGTACTTC	CASSGTGGSRETQYF
TRBD1	TRBV4-1	TRBJ1-4	once	TGCGCCAGCAGCCAAGAAGACAGGGGAAGTGAAAAACTGTTTTTT	CASSQEDRGSEKLFF
-	TRBV29-1	TRBJ1-2	many	TGCAGCGTCGAGGGAAGGGGTGATCTGTTCTATGGCTACACCTTC	CSVEGRGDLFYGYTF
TRBD1	TRBV7-9	TRBJ1-5	-	TGTGCCAGCAGCCCTGAGGGGGCCGGGCTGGGCAATCAGCCCCAGCATTTT	CASSPEGAGLGNQPQHF
-	TRBV9	TRBJ1-6	-	TGTGCCAGCAGCCCAACCCAGGGGAATTCACCCCTCCACTTT	CASSPTQGNSPLHF
-	TRBV19	TRBJ1-5	few	TGTGCCAGTAGTATAGTGGCAGATCAGCCCCAGCATTTT	CASSIVADQPQHF
-	TRBV7-9	TRBJ1-3	many	TGTGCCAGCAGCTTGGACGGAAACACCATATATTTT	CASSLDGNTIYF
TRBD2	TRBV6-2/TRBV6-3	TRBJ2-1	few	TGTGCCAGCAGTTACTCGAGGGAAGGGCTAGCGGTTTACAATGAGCAGTTCTTC	CASSYSREGLAVYNEQFF
-	TRBV27	TRBJ1-1	few	TGTGCCAGCAGTTTCGGTCTCCGGTATGAAGCTTTCTTT	CASSFGLRYEAFF
-	TRBV4-3	TRBJ1-3	-	TGCGCCAGCAGCCCGTCTGTCGGGGTAGGAAACACCATATATTTT	CASSPSVGVGNTIYF
TRBD2	TRBV5-1	TRBJ2-7	-	TGCGCCAGCAGCTTCGAACACCGGGAGGACGAGCAGTACTTC	CASSFEHREDEQYF
TRBD2	TRBV12-3/TRBV12-4	TRBJ2-5	-	TGTGCCAGCAGCCCGACTAGCGGGGTGGGGGAGACCCAGTACTTC	CASSPTSGVGETQYF
TRBD1	TRBV5-5	TRBJ2-1	-	TGTGCCAGCAGCCTGGGACAGGGGATGAGCGATGAGCAGTTCTTC	CASSLGQGMSDEQFF
-	TRBV5-6	TRBJ2-3	few	TGTGCCAGCAGCTTGCTGCAGGGATCGGATACGCAGTATTTT	CASSLLQGSDTQYF
-	TRBV24-1	TRBJ2-5	-	TGTGCCACCGCTGACTATGGGGAGACCCAGTACTTC	CATADYGETQYF
TRBD1	TRBV19	TRBJ1-1	-	TGTGCCAGCCGTGTAGCCTCCGGGACAGACACTGAAGCTTTCTTT	CASRVASGTDTEAFF
TRBD2	TRBV28	TRBJ2-3	few	TGTGCCAGCAGTTTATACCCCCAGCGGGGGGATACGCAGTATTTT	CASSLYPQRGDTQYF
TRBD1	TRBV20-1	TRBJ2-5	-	TGCAGTGCAACTGGACAGGGTATCGAGACCCAGTACTTC	CSATGQGIETQYF
TRBD2	TRBV5-1	TRBJ2-5	few	TGCGCCAGCAGCTTGAGTACTAGCGTTCAAGAGACCCAGTACTTC	CASSLSTSVQETQYF
TRBD1	TRBV6-5	TRBJ1-3	-	TGTGCCAGCAGGCCGACAGGGGCCACCTCCTCTGGAAACACCATATATTTT	CASRPTGATSSGNTIYF
TRBD1	TRBV7-6	TRBJ2-7	-	TGTGCCAGCGGGGAATTAGTGGGGACAGGAGAGCAGTACTTC	CASGELVGTGEQYF
TRBD2	TRBV27	TRBJ2-1	-	TGTGCCAGCAGCCCCGCGGGGGGGCTTTTCAATGAGCAGTTCTTC	CASSPAGGLFNEQFF
TRBD1	TRBV6-5	TRBJ2-5	-	TGTGCCAGCAGATATCCGGGACAGCAAGAGACCCAGTACTTC	CASRYPGQQETQYF
-	TRBV11-3	TRBJ2-1	-	TGTGCCAGCAGCAGAAGGGACACCCCCTACAATGAGCAGTTCTTC	CASSRRDTPYNEQFF
-	TRBV27	TRBJ1-5	many	TGTGCCAGCAGTGGAGCCCCTGTCCAGCTCAATCAGCCCCAGCATTTT	CASSGAPVQLNQPQHF
-	TRBV5-5	TRBJ1-2	-	TGTGCCACCGCGGGGTCGGCTAACTATGGCTACACCTTC	CATAGSANYGYTF